These 17 T cell receptor beta chains were all obtained from the same sample, sequenced in a study of technical replicates of blood from a handful of donors. TCRdb's copy holds only in-frame clones and misses some; the assay was immunoSEQ multiplex PCR. The data show approximately 15,000 clones, roughly 80% seen once. The sample was PBMCs. The receptors were gathered from a human donor in good health.

The gene calls are TRBV4-1 and TRBJ2-7; D remains ambiguous. V shed 2 bases and J shed 0 bases, with 11 bases lying between them. This CDR3 contains 15 residues. CDR1 is MGHRA and CDR2 is YSYEKL in the germline V gene. The CDR3 here is CASSQSLTGSYEQYF. The CDR3 region has the DNA TGCGCCAGCAGCCAAAGCTTGACGGGCTCCTACGAGCAGTACTTC.

This chain links TRBV27 with TRBJ2-2; 9 positions agree with TRBD1. CDR1 is MNHEY and CDR2 is SMNVEV in the germline V gene (reference sequence). The trim removed 5 bases at V and 4 bases at J, leaving 8 bases unmatched. The CDR3 spans 16 residues. The chain's CDR3 is CASSPQGALATGELFF. The CDR3, as DNA: TGTGCCAGCAGTCCACAGGGGGCACTAGCCACCGGGGAGCTGTTTTTT.

This chain links TRBV19 with TRBJ1-2; TRBD1 matches 8 bases. Germline V CDR1 and CDR2: LNHDA, SQIVND (reference sequence). This CDR3 comprises 14 residues. J gave up 4 bases and V 7 bases, and 8 bases lay outside the gene matches. CDR3 DNA sequence: TGTGCCAGTATCGCCGCTGGGACAGGCTATGGCTACACCTTC. Residues: CASIAAGTGYGYTF.

The chain joins TRBV18 to TRBJ2-1, with 9 bases aligning to TRBD1. The trim removed 3 bases at V and 6 bases at J, leaving 3 bases unmatched. The length of the CDR3 is 14 residues. Germline-derived CDR1 and CDR2 are KGHSH and LQKENI. This chain's CDR3 is CASSPRQGVNEQFF. In DNA form, the CDR3 reads TGTGCCAGCTCACCCCGACAGGGGGTCAATGAGCAGTTCTTC.

V is TRBV7-9 and J is TRBJ2-5; the match to TRBD1 covers 8 bases. Germline V lookup: CDR1 SEHNR, CDR2 FQNEAQ (reference sequence). The V segment lost 6 bases and the J segment 2 bases; nucleotides outside the gene matches: 8. CDR3 size: 15 residues. CDR3 sequence: CASSSRTGLQETQYF. CDR3 in DNA: TGTGCCAGCAGTTCCCGGACAGGGCTACAAGAGACCCAGTACTTC.

V and J are TRBV7-2 and TRBJ2-2; 10 bases match TRBD2. CDR1 is SGHTA, CDR2 FQGNSA, per germline. There are 18 residues in the CDR3. J lost 6 bases, V lost 1 base, and 11 bases had no gene match. The CDR3 DNA reads as TGTGCCAGCAGCTTAGTTCTTGTGCTAGCGGGAGAAGCCGGGGAGCTGTTTTTT. Residues: CASSLVLVLAGEAGELFF.

The CDR3, as DNA: TGTGCCAGTACGCCGGTGACTAGTGGTTCGGGGGAGCTGTTTTTT. Protein: CASTPVTSGSGELFF. The chain carries TRBV19 and TRBJ2-2; D is perhaps TRBD2 (6 bases). The V gene lost 7 bases and the J gene lost 8 bases, with 20 bases spanning the gap. Germline V gene lookup returns CDR1 LNHDA and CDR2 SQIVND (reference sequence). This CDR3 is 15 amino acids long.

This clone has only one observation. V gene TRBV4-2 combines with J gene TRBJ2-1; D is perhaps TRBD2 (6 bases). V lost 2 bases, J lost 9 bases, and 14 bases lay in between. The length of the CDR3 is 14 residues. CDR1 and CDR2 (germline): LGHNA, YNFKEQ. The CDR3 DNA follows: TGTGCCAGCAGCCAACCCGGGACTCCAGGTGAGCAGTTCTTC. Translated: CASSQPGTPGEQFF.

The V call is TRBV11-2, the J call TRBJ2-1; 7 bases are a match to TRBD2. This CDR3 comprises 13 residues. The V gene end was trimmed by 5 bases and the J gene end by 7 bases; junction bases not matched to a gene: 5. Germline V gene data show CDR1 as SGHAT and CDR2 as FQNNGV. The CDR3 region has the DNA TGTGCCAGCAGCACAGCGGGGTATAATGAGCAGTTCTTC. This translates into CASSTAGYNEQFF.

This chain joins TRBV11-2 and TRBJ2-7; 7 bases fit TRBD1. The J segment lost 1 base and the V segment lost 1 base, leaving 1 base of the junction unmatched. CDR1 is SGHAT, CDR2 FQNNGV, per germline. The CDR3 contains 14 residues. CDR3 sequence reads: CASSLGTGSYEQYF. DNA for the CDR3: TGTGCCAGCAGCTTAGGGACAGGTTCCTACGAGCAGTACTTC.

The rearrangement joins TRBV5-1 to TRBJ2-1; 11 bases are shared with TRBD2. The CDR3 has 15 amino acids. CDR1 SGHRS and CDR2 YFSETQ come from the germline V gene. Losses at the gene ends were 2 bases for V and 5 bases for J; bases not matched to a gene: 3. The CDR3 bases are TGCGCCAGCAGCTTCGGGACTAGCGGTAACAATGAGCAGTTCTTC. It specifies CASSFGTSGNNEQFF.

V is TRBV15 and J is TRBJ1-2; weak D call: TRBD1 (5 bases). The CDR3 extends over 13 amino acids. Germline loops: CDR1 LNHNV, CDR2 YYDKDF (reference sequence). V was cut by 0 bases and J by 8 bases, with 10 bases left in between. The CDR3 reads CATSRDRGAGYTF. The CDR3 coding sequence is TGTGCCACCAGCAGAGATCGTGGGGCCGGCTACACCTTC.

The sample holds one count of this clone. This same CDR3 is encoded by further DNA sequences in the sample. The gene calls are TRBV28 and TRBJ2-1; TRBD2 aligns across 10 bases. Germline CDR1 reads MDHEN; CDR2 reads SYDVKM. This CDR3 comprises 16 residues. V shed 6 bases, J shed 8 bases, and the junction held 13 bases outside the gene matches. The CDR3 DNA reads as TGTGCCAGCAGCCCCCCGGGTCTAGCGGGAGTCCATGAGCAGTTCTTC. This codes for CASSPPGLAGVHEQFF. Using reference TRBV28 and TRBJ2-1 for the parts outside the CDR3, the full variable domain is DVKVTQSSRYLVKRTGEKVFLECVQDMDHENMFWYRQDPGLGLRLIYFSYDVKMKEKGDIPEGYSVSREKKERFSLILESASTNQTSMYLCASSPPGLAGVHEQFFGPGTRLTVL.

This clone was counted a few times. The V call is TRBV19, the J call TRBJ1-2; maybe TRBD1 (5 bases). In germline, CDR1 is LNHDA, CDR2 SQIVND (reference sequence). The length of the CDR3 is 13 residues. Trimming removed 6 bases at V and 7 bases at J, with 15 bases between. The CDR3 region has the DNA TGTGCCAGTAGATGGGGCCCTAGGCGTGGCTACACCTTC. It is translated as CASRWGPRRGYTF.

J is TRBJ1-2 and V is TRBV9; TRBD1 aligns across 12 bases. The junction had 9 bases not matched to a gene; V was cut back by 3 bases and J by 6 bases. CDR3 length: 16 amino acids. Per the germline V gene, CDR1 is SGDLS and CDR2 is YYNGEE. CDR3 nucleotides: TGTGCCAGCAGCGCAACTACGGGACAGGGGGCGAATGGCTACACCTTC. The encoded protein is CASSATTGQGANGYTF.

This sequence joins TRBV27 and TRBJ2-3; weak D call: TRBD2 (5 bases). Germline-derived CDR1 and CDR2 are MNHEY and SMNVEV (reference sequence). The CDR3 extends over 14 amino acids. Trimming shortened V by 6 bases and J by 4 bases, and 14 bases separated the two germline ends. The CDR3 DNA reads TGTGCCAGCAGCCGGACTGGTATCGCAGATACGCAGTATTTT. It translates to CASSRTGIADTQYF.

V gene TRBV18 combines with J gene TRBJ1-1; possible D gene TRBD1, 5 bases. Germline V lookup: CDR1 KGHSH, CDR2 LQKENI. V lost 0 bases, J lost 5 bases, and 16 bases lay in between. The CDR3 is made up of 16 amino acids. CDR3 DNA: TGTGCCAGCTCACCACCGGGGGAGGGTTTCGGAACTGAAGCTTTCTTT. Translation gives CASSPPGEGFGTEAFF.